The 8 T cell receptor beta chains listed next were all sequenced from one sample in a study of post-analysis software for immune sequencing data. Study-level points and caveats: The study found TRBV5-6, TRBV5-1 and TRBV20-1 among a handful of TRBV segments more frequent in patients than controls.

No antigens are known for them. Unique-molecular-identifier-tagged TCR beta cDNA libraries were used. TCRdb recomputed calls from the PCR reads with MiXCR, one row per CDR3 protein. The table records roughly 570,000 distinct CDR3 sequences, roughly 34% of them present only once. Sequencing was carried out using blood. Source of these receptors: a girl aged 2 to 17 with multiple sclerosis.

This rearrangement joins TRBV20-1 to TRBJ2-1; 14 positions agree with TRBD2. This CDR3 has 16 amino acids. The V gene end was trimmed by 5 bases and the J gene end by 5 bases; junction bases not matched to a gene: 8. From germline, CDR1 is DFQATT and CDR2 SNEGSKA (reference sequence). CDR3 loop: CSAGTSGGSFHNEQFF. In DNA, the CDR3 is TGCAGTGCTGGGACTAGCGGGGGATCATTCCACAATGAGCAGTTCTTC.

The chain uses TRBV6-5 and TRBJ2-6, with TRBD1 as a possible D gene (5 bases). Germline loops: CDR1 MNHEY, CDR2 SVGAGI. The length of the CDR3 is 16 residues. V was cut by 6 bases and J by 2 bases, with 14 bases left in between. For the CDR3, the DNA is TGTGCCAGCAGCCGTGGGGCCGAAACTGGGGCCAACGTCCTGACTTTC. Translating gives CASSRGAETGANVLTF.

This clonotype was counted between two and nine times. This chain connects TRBV7-9 to TRBJ1-5; D gene unclear. V lost 4 bases and J lost 0, with 10 bases in between. CDR1 is SEHNR and CDR2 is FQNEAQ in the germline V gene (reference sequence). CDR3 length: 15 amino acids. The CDR3 is CASSSSGISNQPQHF. CDR3 nucleotides: TGTGCCAGCAGCTCCAGTGGGATTAGCAATCAGCCCCAGCATTTT.

The chain recombines TRBV29-1 with TRBJ2-5, with a possible D match to TRBD1 (7 bases). There are 14 residues in the CDR3. V was trimmed by 3 bases and J by 5 bases, leaving 16 bases between them. The germline gives CDR1 SQVTM, CDR2 ANQGSEA. The CDR3 coding sequence is TGCAGCGTTGAGCGACAGGGAGGCGGGGAGACCCAGTACTTC. Its protein product is CSVERQGGGETQYF.

This clonotype was picked up many times. The CDR3 region has the DNA TGCAGCGTTGAGCAAGAGACCCAGTACTTC. Residues: CSVEQETQYF. The chain uses TRBV29-1 and TRBJ2-5; no firm D call. In germline, CDR1 is SQVTM, CDR2 ANQGSEA. V lost 3 bases to trimming and J lost 2 bases, with 1 base between them. The CDR3 covers 10 residues.

The chain combines TRBV20-1 with TRBJ1-2; maybe TRBD1 (5 bases). Deletions cut 2 bases from V and 6 bases from J, with 7 bases between. The CDR3 loop spans 11 amino acids. From germline, CDR1 is DFQATT and CDR2 SNEGSKA (reference sequence). The CDR3 sequence: CSARKGHGYTF. The CDR3 coding sequence is TGCAGTGCTAGAAAGGGGCATGGCTACACCTTC.

This clonotype came up a few times. This chain joins TRBV7-8 and TRBJ2-1, with TRBD2 matching 10 bases. Germline CDR1 and CDR2: SGHVS and FQNEAQ. With 3 bases clipped from V and 6 bases from J, the junction kept 5 bases outside the gene matches. The CDR3 loop spans 15 amino acids. Here the CDR3 DNA reads TGTGCCAGCAGCTTCTCGAGCGGGGGGGGCAATGAGCAGTTCTTC. This sequence encodes CASSFSSGGGNEQFF.

CDR3 in amino acids: CASSELRGAYGYTF. CDR3 nucleotide sequence: TGTGCCAGCAGTGAACTTCGGGGGGCTTATGGCTACACCTTC. The gene calls are TRBV2 and TRBJ1-2; D may be TRBD1 (6 bases). In germline, CDR1 is SNHLY, CDR2 FYNNEI. The CDR3 is made up of 14 amino acids. Trimming removed 2 bases from V and 5 bases from J, with 12 bases in between.